This T cell receptor beta chain was identified during a study of T cell repertoires in cytomegalovirus infection. Study-wide context: A matching HLA type, together with CMV infection, was signaled by public TCR beta signatures.

General study points: Clonotype analysis showed dominance of the ex vivo response by HLA-C-restricted CMV-specific TCR beta clonotypes. Using cumulative public TCR beta family frequency, the authors identified those who carried CMV together with the relevant HLA.

A word on this clonotype: Its specificity is not known.

Germline CDR1 and CDR2: LNHDA and SQIVND (reference sequence). The germline V and J ends were trimmed by 6 bases and 8 bases, with 14 bases remaining between them. The CDR3 covers 13 residues. TCRdb re-called the reads through MiXCR, storing one row per CDR3 protein. The sample yields hundreds of thousands of distinct CDR3 sequences, about 33% seen once. The sequences come from cultured PBMCs, collected from culture after CMV antigen stimulation. The sequence derives from a human donor in good health (CMV status not recorded). Some clones in this sample may be carry-over from other donors' samples. This chain uses TRBV19 with TRBJ2-1, with D uncertain. CDR3 in amino acids: CASRHPDEDEQFF. The DNA for the CDR3 is TGTGCCAGTAGACACCCGGACGAGGATGAGCAGTTCTTC.